These T cell receptor beta chains were read from a single sample in a study of blood T cell repertoires in COVID-19. Libraries were prepared by immunoSEQ multiplex PCR; TCRdb keeps only in-frame clonotypes and omits some of them. The repertoire holds about 160,000 clones, about 86% seen once, with 10% in the top ten. Sequences were obtained from peripheral blood. The receptor set was obtained from a woman in her seventies with COVID-19, enrolled during active disease. Each CDR3 is given without its conserved first and last residue. D genes are given only for firm matches.

>TRBV7-2|TRBJ2-7|TRBD2|13
ASSLERGNSYEQY
>TRBV28|TRBJ1-6|-|18
ASNNPPRDLKSSYNSPLH
>TRBV4-1|TRBJ1-6|-|13
ASSRQVGDNSPLH
>TRBV29-1|TRBJ1-1|-|11
SVARTLNTEAF
>TRBV28|TRBJ2-6|TRBD1|13
ASRQDRGGANVLT
>TRBV4-2|TRBJ1-2|-|14
ASSRLTGPANYGYT
>TRBV2|TRBJ1-1|-|11
ASMEDLNTEAF
>TRBV13|TRBJ2-7|TRBD2|14
ASSFGEGGASYEQY
>TRBV6-2/TRBV6-3|TRBJ2-1|-|16
ASSYGLYRRHYYNEQF
>TRBV3-1/TRBV3-2|TRBJ2-7|TRBD2|14
ASSSGTSGGAYEQY
>TRBV30|TRBJ1-6|TRBD1|12
AWSRGQDNSPLH
>TRBV4-1|TRBJ1-1|TRBD1|13
ASSHIGQGFTEAF
>TRBV7-9|TRBJ1-5|-|13
ASSLGRDGNQPQH
>TRBV18|TRBJ2-1|TRBD1|11
ASSYVQGNEQF
>TRBV7-8|TRBJ2-4|-|13
ASSRRDGAKNIQY
>TRBV28|TRBJ1-3|-|11
ASSLSGRNTIY
>TRBV15|TRBJ1-5|-|14
ATSRGAGNSNQPQH
>TRBV11-2|TRBJ1-5|-|13
ASSLGIEGYQPQH
>TRBV6-5|TRBJ2-1|-|11
ASTELVLGEQF
>TRBV10-3|TRBJ2-5|TRBD1|15
AISNFNPGTGTETQY
>TRBV30|TRBJ1-1|TRBD1|11
AWDRTGNTEAF
>TRBV24-1|TRBJ2-4|-|12
ATSDSTGRSIQY
>TRBV25-1|TRBJ1-1|TRBD1|14
ANPPGTGKTYTEAF
>TRBV25-1|TRBJ2-1|-|9
ASSEGYEQF
>TRBV5-5|TRBJ1-4|-|14
ASSGLTSITNEKLF
>TRBV5-6|TRBJ1-4|-|12
ASSLDGRNEKLF
>TRBV6-5|TRBJ2-1|-|9
ATAREVEQF
>TRBV29-1|TRBJ1-5|TRBD1|12
SAATGTGREPQH
>TRBV5-4|TRBJ1-4|-|15
ASSLGGGFTTNEKLF
>TRBV29-1|TRBJ2-7|-|11
SVSHRVPEMQY
>TRBV5-4|TRBJ1-4|TRBD1|13
ASSQKQGDGEKLF
>TRBV21-1|TRBJ1-6|-|17
ASSKALCQRLRKNSPLH
>TRBV18|TRBJ1-6|-|12
ASSPILENSPLH